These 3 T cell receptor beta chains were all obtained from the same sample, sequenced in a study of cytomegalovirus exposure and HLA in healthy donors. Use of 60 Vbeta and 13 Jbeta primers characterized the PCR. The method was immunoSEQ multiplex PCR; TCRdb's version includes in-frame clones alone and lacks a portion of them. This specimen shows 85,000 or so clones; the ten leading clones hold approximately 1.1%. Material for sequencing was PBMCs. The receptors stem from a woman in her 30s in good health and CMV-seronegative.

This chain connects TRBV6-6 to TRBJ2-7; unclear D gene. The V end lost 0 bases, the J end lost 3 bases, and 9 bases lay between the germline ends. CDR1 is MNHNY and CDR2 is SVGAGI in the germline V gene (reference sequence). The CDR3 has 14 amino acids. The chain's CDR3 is CASSYSSTNYEQYF. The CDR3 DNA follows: TGTGCCAGCAGTTACTCTAGCACAAACTACGAGCAGTACTTC.

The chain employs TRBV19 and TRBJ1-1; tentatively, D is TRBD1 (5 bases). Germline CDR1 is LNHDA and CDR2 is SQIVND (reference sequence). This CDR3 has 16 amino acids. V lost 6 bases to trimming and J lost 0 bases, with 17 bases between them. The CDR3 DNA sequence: TGTGCCAGTAGAAAGGGCACACAGGTGGTGAACACTGAAGCTTTCTTT. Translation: CASRKGTQVVNTEAFF.

CDR3 coding DNA: TGTGCCAGCAGCGAGACAGGGAACTCCTACGAGCAGTACTTC. Its protein product is CASSETGNSYEQYF. This chain connects TRBV7-9 to TRBJ2-7; 7 positions match TRBD1. Germline V gene lookup returns CDR1 SEHNR and CDR2 FQNEAQ (reference sequence). The CDR3 contains 14 residues. The ends lost 5 bases at V and 0 bases at J; junction bases unmatched: 4.